The 20 T cell receptor beta chains below all came from one sample that was sequenced in a study of shared clonotypes between healthy human individuals. The repertoire was sequenced with immunoSEQ multiplex PCR; TCRdb's copy has only in-frame clones and lacks some. Of about 510,000 clones in the sample, 60% to 85% were seen once. The sequencing input was PBMCs. These receptors originate from a woman aged 40 to 50 in good health. Some clones in this sample may be carry-over from other donors' samples.

The J gene is TRBJ2-7, the V gene TRBV15; the D is unclear. The CDR3 is 17 residues long. Germline CDR1 reads LNHNV; CDR2 reads YYDKDF (reference sequence). V was cut by 2 bases and J by 3 bases, with 20 bases left in between. The CDR3 DNA reads as TGTGCCACCAGCAGAAAAACGTATGCGCGGCACCGCTACGAGCAGTACTTC. It translates to CATSRKTYARHRYEQYF.

V and J are TRBV7-9 and TRBJ1-2; 8 bases align to TRBD1. Germline CDR1 and CDR2: SEHNR and FQNEAQ (reference sequence). The length of the CDR3 is 11 residues. DNA of the CDR3: TGTTGGACAGGGTCTAACTATGGCTACACCTTC. It yields the protein CWTGSNYGYTF. The whole variable domain, remainder taken from reference TRBV7-9 and TRBJ1-2, is DTGVSQNPRHKITKRGQNVTFRCDPISEHNRLYWYRQTLGQGPEFLTYFQNEAQLEKSRLLSDRFSAERPKGSFSTLEIQRTEQGDSAMYLCWTGSNYGYTFGSGTRLTVV.

This clone was seen just once. Other DNA sequences in this specimen translate into the identical CDR3. The chain joins TRBV15 to TRBJ2-2; 8 bases match TRBD1. Per germline, CDR1 LNHNV and CDR2 YYDKDF (reference sequence). This CDR3 is 14 amino acids long. After removal of 3 bases from V and 5 bases from J, the junction contained 2 bases not matched to a gene. This chain's CDR3 is CATSRDRVTGELFF. Written as DNA, the CDR3 is TGTGCCACCAGCAGGGACAGGGTTACCGGGGAGCTGTTTTTT.

This rearrangement joins TRBV2 to TRBJ2-1; 7 bases fit TRBD1. V lost 6 bases to trimming and J lost 8 bases; unmatched junction nucleotides: 10. This CDR3 has 14 residues. Germline V lookup: CDR1 SNHLY, CDR2 FYNNEI. CDR3 in amino acids: CASRQGVESDEQFF. In DNA, the CDR3 is TGTGCCAGCAGGCAGGGGGTGGAGAGCGATGAGCAGTTCTTC.

The gene calls are TRBV9 and TRBJ2-5; TRBD2 matches 9 bases. V shed 0 bases, J shed 5 bases, and the junction held 14 bases outside the gene matches. The CDR3 runs to 18 residues. Germline CDR1 reads SGDLS; CDR2 reads YYNGEE. CDR3 amino acids: CASSVGQIVAGGGETQYF. CDR3 nucleotides: TGTGCCAGCAGCGTAGGACAAATAGTTGCGGGAGGGGGGGAGACCCAGTACTTC.

J is TRBJ2-5 and V is TRBV29-1; 9 bases line up with TRBD2. CDR3 size: 13 residues. V was clipped by 4 bases and J by 2 bases; unmatched bases: 2. The germline CDR1 and CDR2 sequences are SQVTM and ANQGSEA. CDR3 amino acids: CSVGLAAQETQYF. CDR3 nucleotides: TGCAGCGTTGGACTAGCGGCACAAGAGACCCAGTACTTC.

This chain connects TRBV5-4 to TRBJ2-1; 15 bases are shared with TRBD2. The CDR3 has 16 residues. CDR1 and CDR2 from the germline V gene are SGHNT and YYREEE (reference sequence). Unmatched junction bases numbered 14, after V lost 4 bases and J lost 15 bases. The CDR3 loop reads CASSRDPGLAGGIRFF. CDR3 nucleotides: TGTGCCAGCAGCAGAGATCCGGGACTAGCGGGAGGTATAAGGTTCTTC.

The J gene is TRBJ1-5, the V gene TRBV1; no check of the table's D call, TRBD1, against the DNA was made. TRBV1 is an annotated pseudogene. The CDR3 totals 18 residues. As DNA, the CDR3 is TGCACCAGCAGCCGAGTGGGCAGGGGGCTCGGTAGCAATCAGCCCCAGCATTTT. Its protein is CTSSRVGRGLGSNQPQHF.

CDR3 DNA: TGTGCCAGCAGCCCTCCTTTGACACAGAGGCCGGATACGCAGTATTTT. Encoded protein: CASSPPLTQRPDTQYF. J is TRBJ2-3 and V is TRBV7-4; D not resolved. V lost 5 bases, J lost 6 bases, and 21 bases lay in between. This CDR3 comprises 16 residues. Per germline, CDR1 SGHVT and CDR2 SQSDAQ.

This clone appeared once. J is TRBJ2-7 and V is TRBV6-1; TRBD1 aligns across 10 bases. Germline lookup yields CDR1 MNHNS and CDR2 SASEGT. This CDR3 is 14 amino acids long. V was pared by 7 bases and J by 2 bases, with 5 bases of the junction left unmatched. CDR3 in DNA: TGTGCCAGCACATCCGGGACAGGGGCCTACGAGCAGTACTTC. Translating it yields CASTSGTGAYEQYF.

The chain couples TRBV6-5 to TRBJ2-3; 7 bases map to TRBD2. The V and J ends lost 4 bases and 6 bases, in that order; junction bases with no gene match: 7. The CDR3 extends over 14 amino acids. CDR1 is MNHEY, CDR2 SVGAGI, per germline. CDR3 coding DNA: TGTGCCAGCAGTTGGATAGCCGGGGGGGATACGCAGTATTTT. This gives the protein CASSWIAGGDTQYF.

This CDR3 reads CASSLGASGSQETQYF. CDR3 nucleotide sequence: TGTGCCAGCAGCTTGGGTGCTAGCGGGAGCCAAGAGACCCAGTACTTC. This chain links TRBV5-8 with TRBJ2-5; 10 bases are shared with TRBD2. The V segment lost 0 bases and the J segment 1 base; nucleotides outside the gene matches: 3. In germline, CDR1 is SGHTS, CDR2 YDEGEE. This CDR3 comprises 16 residues.

V and J are TRBV19 and TRBJ1-2; no clear D gene. The germline V and J ends were trimmed by 5 bases and 8 bases, with 15 bases remaining between them. CDR1 and CDR2 (germline): LNHDA, SQIVND (reference sequence). This CDR3 spans 13 amino acids. The CDR3 sequence is CASSQTVSWGYTF. CDR3 DNA sequence: TGTGCCAGTAGTCAAACCGTATCTTGGGGCTACACCTTC.

There are a few counts of this clone. The rearrangement links TRBV28 to TRBJ2-1; 12 bases map to TRBD2. CDR1 is MDHEN and CDR2 is SYDVKM in the germline V gene. The CDR3 spans 16 residues. The ends lost 5 bases at V and 5 bases at J; junction bases unmatched: 7. The CDR3 bases are TGTGCCAGCAGTGGACTAGCGGGATTGAGTAACAATGAGCAGTTCTTC. This translates into CASSGLAGLSNNEQFF.

This chain uses TRBV28 with TRBJ1-1; 11 bases fit TRBD1. CDR1 is MDHEN, CDR2 SYDVKM, per germline. CDR3 size: 16 residues. V shed 6 bases, J shed 1 base, and the junction held 7 bases outside the gene matches. The CDR3: CASSLDRGQGNTEAFF. The CDR3 nucleotides are TGTGCCAGCAGCCTGGACAGGGGGCAAGGGAACACTGAAGCTTTCTTT.

The chain employs TRBV28 and TRBJ2-7; 11 nucleotides line up with TRBD2. The CDR3 contains 17 residues. J lost 2 bases, V lost 2 bases, and 8 bases had no gene match. Germline-derived CDR1 and CDR2 are MDHEN and SYDVKM. The CDR3 is CASSLNRLAGYPYEQYF. Here the CDR3 DNA reads TGTGCCAGCAGTTTAAACCGACTAGCGGGATACCCCTACGAGCAGTACTTC.

This clone appeared once. This chain joins TRBV28 and TRBJ2-5; maybe TRBD2 (6 bases). CDR1 and CDR2 (germline): MDHEN, SYDVKM. V shed 7 bases and J shed 2 bases, with 14 bases lying between them. The CDR3 is made up of 14 amino acids. CDR3 amino acids: CASTKGGEQETQYF. The CDR3 DNA follows: TGTGCCAGCACCAAAGGAGGGGAACAAGAGACCCAGTACTTC.

The chain couples TRBV6-1 to TRBJ2-2, with TRBD1 identical over 9 bases. CDR3 size: 15 residues. Germline assignment: CDR1 MNHNS and CDR2 SASEGT. Trimming cost V 6 bases and J 4 bases; bases outside gene matches: 6. For the CDR3, the DNA is TGTGCCAGCAGAGGACAGGGGTTAGTCACCGGGGAGCTGTTTTTT. It codes for CASRGQGLVTGELFF.

This rearrangement joins TRBV6-1 to TRBJ2-7; D is tentatively TRBD1 or TRBD2 (5 bases each). The V gene lost 6 bases and the J gene lost 9 bases, with 9 bases spanning the gap. The germline CDR1 and CDR2 sequences are MNHNS and SASEGT. This CDR3 comprises 10 residues. The CDR3 DNA is TGTGCCAGCAGGGGACGGCTGCAGTACTTC. It yields the protein CASRGRLQYF.

This chain connects TRBV7-2 to TRBJ2-7; D is uncertain. The CDR3 spans 12 residues. Germline lookup yields CDR1 SGHTA and CDR2 FQGNSA. The V and J ends lost 2 bases and 4 bases respectively, with 6 bases between them. This CDR3 is CASSLLGYEQYF. CDR3 in DNA: TGTGCCAGCAGCTTATTGGGATACGAGCAGTACTTC. The full variable domain, completed using reference TRBV7-2 and TRBJ2-7, is GAGVSQSPSNKVTEKGKDVELRCDPISGHTALYWYRQSLGQGLEFLIYFQGNSAPDKSGLPSDRFSAERTGGSVSTLTIQRTQQEDSAVYLCASSLLGYEQYFGPGTRLTVT.